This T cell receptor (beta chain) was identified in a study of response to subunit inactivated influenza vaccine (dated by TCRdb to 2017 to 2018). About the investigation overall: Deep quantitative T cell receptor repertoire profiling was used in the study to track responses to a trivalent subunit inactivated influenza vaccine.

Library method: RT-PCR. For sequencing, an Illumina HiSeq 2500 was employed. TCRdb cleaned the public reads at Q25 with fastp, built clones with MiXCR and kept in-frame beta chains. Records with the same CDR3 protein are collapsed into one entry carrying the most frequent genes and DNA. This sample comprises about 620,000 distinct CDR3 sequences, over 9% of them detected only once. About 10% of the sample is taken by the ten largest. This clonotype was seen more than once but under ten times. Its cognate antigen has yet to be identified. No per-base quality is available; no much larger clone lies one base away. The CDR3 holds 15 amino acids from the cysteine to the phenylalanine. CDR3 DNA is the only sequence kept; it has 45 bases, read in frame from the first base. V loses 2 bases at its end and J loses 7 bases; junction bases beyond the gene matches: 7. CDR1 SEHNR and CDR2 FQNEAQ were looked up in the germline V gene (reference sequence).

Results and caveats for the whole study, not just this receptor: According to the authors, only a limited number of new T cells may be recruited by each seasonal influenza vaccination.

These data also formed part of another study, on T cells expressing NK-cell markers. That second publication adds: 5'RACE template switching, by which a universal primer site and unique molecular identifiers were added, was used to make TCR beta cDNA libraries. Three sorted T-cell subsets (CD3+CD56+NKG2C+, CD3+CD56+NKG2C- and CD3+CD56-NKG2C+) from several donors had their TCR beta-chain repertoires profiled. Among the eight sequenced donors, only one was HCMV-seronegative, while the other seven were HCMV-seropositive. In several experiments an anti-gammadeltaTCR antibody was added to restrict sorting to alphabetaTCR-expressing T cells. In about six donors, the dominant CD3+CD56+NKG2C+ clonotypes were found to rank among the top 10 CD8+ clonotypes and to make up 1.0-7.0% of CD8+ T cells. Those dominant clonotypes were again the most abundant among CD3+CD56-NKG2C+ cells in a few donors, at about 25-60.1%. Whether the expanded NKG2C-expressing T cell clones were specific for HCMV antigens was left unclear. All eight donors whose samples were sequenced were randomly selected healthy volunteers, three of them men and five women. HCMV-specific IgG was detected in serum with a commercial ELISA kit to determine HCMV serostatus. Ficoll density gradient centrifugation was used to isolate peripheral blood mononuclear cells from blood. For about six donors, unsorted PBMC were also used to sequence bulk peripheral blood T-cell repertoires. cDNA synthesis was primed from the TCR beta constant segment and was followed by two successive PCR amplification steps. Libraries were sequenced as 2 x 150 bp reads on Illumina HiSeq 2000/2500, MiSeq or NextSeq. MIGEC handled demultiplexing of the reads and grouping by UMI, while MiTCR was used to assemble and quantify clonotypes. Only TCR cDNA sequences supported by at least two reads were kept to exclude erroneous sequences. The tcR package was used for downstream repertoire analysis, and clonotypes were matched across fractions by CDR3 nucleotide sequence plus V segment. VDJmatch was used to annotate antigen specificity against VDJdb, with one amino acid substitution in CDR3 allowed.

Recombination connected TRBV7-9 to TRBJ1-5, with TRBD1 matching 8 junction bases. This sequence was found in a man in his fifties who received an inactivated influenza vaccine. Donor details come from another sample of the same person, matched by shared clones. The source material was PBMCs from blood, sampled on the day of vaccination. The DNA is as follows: TGTGCCAGCAGCTTAAGTCAGGGGGCAAACCAGCCCCAGCATTTT. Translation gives CASSLSQGANQPQHF.